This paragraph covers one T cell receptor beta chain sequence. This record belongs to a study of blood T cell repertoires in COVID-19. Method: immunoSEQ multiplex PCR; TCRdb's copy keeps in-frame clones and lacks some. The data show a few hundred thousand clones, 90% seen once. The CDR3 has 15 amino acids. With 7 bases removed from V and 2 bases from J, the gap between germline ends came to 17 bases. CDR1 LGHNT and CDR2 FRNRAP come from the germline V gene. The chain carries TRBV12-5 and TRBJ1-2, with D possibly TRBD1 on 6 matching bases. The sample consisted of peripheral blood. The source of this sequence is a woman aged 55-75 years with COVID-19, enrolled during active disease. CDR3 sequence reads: CASAPGGALNYGYTF. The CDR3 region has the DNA TGTGCTAGTGCTCCGGGGGGGGCTTTAAACTATGGCTACACCTTC.